The rows below give T cell receptor beta chains drawn from one sample of a study of CXCR3-negative and CXCR3-positive naive CD8 T cells. TCRdb re-called the 5' RACE reads and shows each CDR3 protein once, DNA omitted. Reported are more than 75,000 distinct CDR3 sequences; the ten largest clones contain roughly 0.59%. Source material: naive CXCR3+ CD8+ T cells from blood. The receptors come from a human donor in good health. Some clones in this sample may be carry-over from other donors' samples. The CDR3 runs from the conserved cysteine through the conserved F or W.

TRBJ2-3	TRBV6-6	CASSRPGLAGGNTDTQYF
TRBJ2-7	TRBV12-3/TRBV12-4	CASSQTGVRVEQYF
TRBJ1-6	TRBV7-9	CASSPPGGGNSLLHF
TRBJ2-4	TRBV20-1	CSAPRITPGVGGDIQYF
TRBJ2-3	TRBV29-1	CSVEGLAGDVTDTQYF
TRBJ1-6	TRBV28	CASRHTDRADNSPLHF
TRBJ2-1	TRBV3-1	CASSTSREDSKFYNEQFF
TRBJ1-5	TRBV23-1	CASSHTGTGADQPQHF
TRBJ2-7	TRBV7-2	CASQGTSSYEQYF
TRBJ2-1	TRBV28	CASSSIAVRSYNEQFF
TRBJ2-2	TRBV9	CASSLHSGTNAGELFF
TRBJ2-1	TRBV19	CASSILSSAGGEQFF
TRBJ2-7	TRBV28	CASTQFVGRTPHEQYF
TRBJ2-7	TRBV29-1	CSVDSAGSYEQYF
TRBJ1-1	TRBV12-3/TRBV12-4	CASSLGQVAEAFF
TRBJ2-1	TRBV7-2	CASRSGSPAYNEQFF
TRBJ2-6	TRBV5-5	CASSPDGSGANVLTF
TRBJ2-1	TRBV7-2	CASSLGFLSYNEQFF
TRBJ2-7	TRBV20-1	CSAREGQLGEQYF
TRBJ1-5	TRBV11-3	CASSRPHIHDQPQHF
TRBJ1-2	TRBV29-1	CSVERGPTGYTF
TRBJ2-3	TRBV9	CASSPLAGDATDTQYF
TRBJ1-6	TRBV12-3/TRBV12-4	CASSRGPNSPLHF
TRBJ2-1	TRBV5-1	CASSPQRDPSYNEQFF
TRBJ2-3	TRBV6-6	CASSYDVDTQYF
TRBJ2-2	TRBV11-2	CASSLDPGTGELFF
TRBJ2-3	TRBV28	CASSFRGTTDTQYF
TRBJ1-1	TRBV7-8	CASSLMVNTEAFF
TRBJ2-2	TRBV7-9	CASTKRLEDTGELFF
TRBJ2-7	TRBV4-1	CASSLSPGQGYEQYF
TRBJ2-7	TRBV7-2	CASSLDGGSEQYF
TRBJ2-1	TRBV3-1	CASSQDLGDAGGLYNEQFF
TRBJ2-1	TRBV12-3/TRBV12-4	CASSQTALNEQFF
TRBJ1-1	TRBV15	CATSRERGRNTEAFF
TRBJ2-1	TRBV7-9	CASSLGKNEQFF
TRBJ2-7	TRBV28	CASRTPPSVWEGAYEQYF
TRBJ2-2	TRBV6-6	CASSYGGSARTNTGELFF
TRBJ2-1	TRBV7-3	CASRDSGAGGNEQFF
TRBJ1-1	TRBV9	CASSARPGQLNTEAFF
TRBJ2-2	TRBV2	CASRVAGGNTGELFF
TRBJ2-7	TRBV29-1	CSAAGQLYEQYF
TRBJ2-6	TRBV10-2	CASSDLGAAGANVLTF
TRBJ2-1	TRBV20-1	CSAQWGNEQFF
TRBJ2-3	TRBV12-3/TRBV12-4	CASSLVQGAADTQYF
TRBJ2-7	TRBV28	CASSLYGETYEQYF
TRBJ2-1	TRBV5-1	CASSLVREDEQFF
TRBJ2-7	TRBV13	CASSLRSQREREQYF
TRBJ2-4	TRBV5-1	CASSLGWGSWAKNIQYF
TRBJ1-2	TRBV5-1	CASSLDGGTHGYTF
TRBJ2-1	TRBV28	CASAKNPDRGESSYNEQFF
TRBJ2-7	TRBV10-2	CASSELRTGKMDEQYF
TRBJ2-2	TRBV28	CASSFLTNTGELFF
TRBJ1-1	TRBV5-5	CASSLAGMNTEAFF
TRBJ2-1	TRBV27	CASSLSTSGGGYNEQFF
TRBJ1-2	TRBV10-3	CAISGTEVGYTF
TRBJ2-2	TRBV29-1	CSVLGPGTGELFF
TRBJ1-2	TRBV27	CASSPLKGQEVLSYGYTF
TRBJ1-2	TRBV7-9	CAGSSSRDRGVNGYTF
TRBJ2-1	TRBV29-1	CSVRTGLYNEQFF